Below are 3 T cell receptor beta chains sequenced from a single sample in a study of T cell responses to AZD1222 COVID-19 vaccine (dated by TCRdb to 2020 to 2023). The time point label, read with the paper, signifies: about 28 days (+/-7) after the second vaccine dose. Library method: the immunoSEQ multiplex PCR assay. Not all clones reach the TCRdb copy of this immuneACCESS table, which keeps in-frame sequences only. Checked studies attribute under half of the gap to unresolved V genes and leave the rest unexplained. The sample has around 130,000 clones on record, roughly 89% of them singletons. About 1.1% of the sample is held by the ten biggest clonotypes. Sequences were derived from peripheral blood, sampled 28 days after the second AZD1222 dose. Receptor source: an adult who received the AZD1222 COVID-19 vaccine.

The J gene is TRBJ2-6, the V gene TRBV5-6; D uncertain. The CDR3 loop spans 15 amino acids. Trimming pared 0 bases from V and 4 bases from J, leaving 8 bases between. Germline V CDR1 and CDR2: SGHDT, YYEEEE. The CDR3 DNA follows: TGTGCCAGCAGCTTGGTTTGGGGAGGGGCCAACGTCCTGACTTTC. Its translation is CASSLVWGGANVLTF.

V usage is TRBV18 and J usage is TRBJ2-1; D not certain. Looked up from germline, CDR1 is KGHSH and CDR2 is LQKENI. Between the trimmed V and J ends, which lost 2 bases and 3 bases, there was a span of 5 bases. This CDR3 contains 13 residues. The CDR3 DNA reads as TGTGCCAGCTCACCAGACTTCTACAATGAGCAGTTCTTC. It yields the protein CASSPDFYNEQFF.

The chain has TRBV5-1 and TRBJ1-1; 8 nucleotides match TRBD1. J was trimmed by 1 base and V by 1 base; bases with no gene match: 3. Germline lookup yields CDR1 SGHRS and CDR2 YFSETQ. CDR3 length: 15 amino acids. CDR3 in DNA: TGCGCCAGCAGCTTGCAGGGGGCACAGAACACTGAAGCTTTCTTT. This gives the protein CASSLQGAQNTEAFF.